A single sample gave rise to the 3 T cell receptor beta chains below, sequenced in a study of tumor-infiltrating lymphocytes in primary liver carcinoma. With around 500 ng total RNA as template and a constant-region primer, TCR beta cDNA was made. Slightly modified ARM-PCR served as the procedure for the TCR beta libraries. These libraries came from three rounds of nested multiplex PCR. TRBV1-TRBV30 forward and Cbeta reverse primers drove the first two approximately 10-cycle rounds. MiXCR was run by TCRdb on the multiplex PCR reads, yielding one entry per CDR3 protein. The table has approximately 92,000 distinct CDR3 sequences, roughly 69% seen once; the top ten hold roughly 10%. Both RNA and DNA were isolated together from about 20-30 mg of bulk tissue that had not been sorted. The material sequenced was liver tumor tissue from sampling region 5. As for subset: tumor region T5, tumor centre. The receptor set was obtained from a woman aged 55-70 years with primary liver carcinoma and hepatitis B virus infection.

As for this clonotype: A junction end diverges from the germline sequence, so it may reflect a read error. CDR3 in amino acids: CAGSSRGTDTQYF. The CDR3 DNA is TGTGCCGGCAGCTCCAGGGGGACAGATACGCAGTATTTT. The chain joins TRBV7-3 to TRBJ2-3; TRBD1 agrees at 7 bases. The CDR3 is 13 amino acids. From germline, CDR1 is SGHTA and CDR2 FQGTGA.

As to this clonotype: This may arise from a read error, as a much more abundant clone is one base away. Since no conserved phenylalanine or tryptophan closes the CDR3, a read error is the likely cause. CDR3 sequence: CASSLNTGGVTDTQYV. The CDR3 DNA sequence: TGTGCCAGCAGCTTAAATACAGGGGGTGTGACAGATACGCAGTATGTT. The rearrangement uses TRBV7-9 and TRBJ2-3; 8 nucleotides match TRBD1. The germline V gene encodes CDR1 SEHNR and CDR2 FQNEAQ (reference sequence). The CDR3 is 16 residues long. V lost 2 bases to trimming and J lost 3 bases; unmatched junction nucleotides: 7.

This clonotype was picked up one time. This likely comes from a read error, as the CDR3 has no conserved phenylalanine or tryptophan at its end. The chain joins TRBV6-6 to TRBJ2-1; D is perhaps TRBD1 or TRBD2 (5 bases each). In germline, CDR1 is MNHNY, CDR2 SVGAGI (reference sequence). This CDR3 is 14 amino acids long. CDR3 amino acids: CSSTRGTSYNEQFS. As DNA, the CDR3 is TGTTCCAGCACCCGGGGCACCTCCTACAATGAGCAGTTCTCC.